Listed below are T cell receptor beta chains from one sample, sequenced in a study of tumor and adjacent non-tumor tissue in lung cancer. TCRdb passed the multiplex PCR reads through MiXCR, listing each CDR3 protein once. This table holds 200,000 to 250,000 distinct CDR3 sequences, 60% to 75% found once. What was sequenced was lung tumor tissue. These receptors were collected from a man in his fifties or sixties with non-small cell lung cancer. Each CDR3 is given with its conserved first and last residue. The D gene is left open where the match is weak. The size field is filled for only some rows; it gives once, few, many or a size class.

CDR3 length: 15
V gene: TRBV28
clone size: .
J gene: TRBJ1-5
D gene: .
CDR3 protein: CASSLGWADNQPQLF
CDR3 DNA: TGTGCCAGCAGTTTAGGGTGGGCAGACAATCAGCCCCAGCTTTTT

CDR3 length: 15
V gene: TRBV6-5
clone size: few
J gene: TRBJ1-1
D gene: .
CDR3 protein: CASSYSEGGGTEAFF
CDR3 DNA: TGTGCCAGCAGTTACTCGGAAGGGGGGGGCACTGAAGCTTTCTTT

CDR3 length: 14
V gene: TRBV10-2
clone size: .
J gene: TRBJ2-1
D gene: TRBD1
CDR3 protein: CASSGDRASNEQLF
CDR3 DNA: TGCGCCAGCAGTGGGGACAGGGCATCAAATGAGCAGTTATTC

CDR3 length: 15
V gene: TRBV6-6
clone size: .
J gene: TRBJ2-6
D gene: .
CDR3 protein: CASSGAGSGANVLTF
CDR3 DNA: TGTGCCAGCAGTGGTGCAGGGTCTGGGGCCAACGTCCTGACTTTC

CDR3 length: 15
V gene: TRBV11-2
clone size: .
J gene: TRBJ2-2
D gene: .
CDR3 protein: CASSLMWGDTGELFF
CDR3 DNA: TGTGCCAGCAGTTTAATGTGGGGGGACACCGGGGAGCTGTTTTTT

CDR3 length: 14
V gene: TRBV7-8
clone size: many
J gene: TRBJ1-6
D gene: TRBD1
CDR3 protein: CASSHGQGNSPLHF
CDR3 DNA: TGTGCCAGCAGCCACGGACAGGGCAATTCACCCCTCCACTTT

CDR3 length: 16
V gene: TRBV11-1
clone size: .
J gene: TRBJ1-2
D gene: .
CDR3 protein: CASSLDMIERSYGYIF
CDR3 DNA: TGTGCCAGCAGCTTGGACATGATCGAGAGGAGCTATGGCTACATCTTC

CDR3 length: 12
V gene: TRBV20-1
clone size: .
J gene: TRBJ1-4
D gene: .
CDR3 protein: CSASRGSEKVFF
CDR3 DNA: TGCAGTGCTAGCAGGGGCAGTGAAAAAGTGTTTTTT

CDR3 length: 17
V gene: TRBV7-9
clone size: .
J gene: TRBJ2-5
D gene: .
CDR3 protein: CASSLGRAGRYRETQYF
CDR3 DNA: TGTGCCAGCAGCTTAGGTCGGGCAGGGAGATACAGAGAGACCCAGTACTTC

CDR3 length: 12
V gene: TRBV11-3
clone size: many
J gene: TRBJ1-6
D gene: TRBD1
CDR3 protein: CASSKTGSSLHF
CDR3 DNA: TGTGCCAGCAGCAAGACAGGGAGTTCCCTCCACTTT

CDR3 length: 15
V gene: TRBV28
clone size: .
J gene: TRBJ2-5
D gene: .
CDR3 protein: CASSSRTEGRETQYF
CDR3 DNA: TGTGCCAGCAGTTCCCGGACAGAGGGCAGGGAGACCCAGTACTTC

CDR3 length: 15
V gene: TRBV20-1
clone size: many
J gene: TRBJ2-1
D gene: TRBD2
CDR3 protein: CSAWDLAGSYNEQFF
CDR3 DNA: TGCAGTGCTTGGGACCTAGCGGGATCGTACAATGAGCAGTTCTTC

CDR3 length: 13
V gene: TRBV20-1
clone size: few
J gene: TRBJ2-7
D gene: TRBD1
CDR3 protein: CSARLRTGYEQYF
CDR3 DNA: TGCAGTGCTAGACTCCGGACAGGGTACGAGCAGTACTTC

CDR3 length: 16
V gene: TRBV30
clone size: .
J gene: TRBJ2-6
D gene: TRBD2
CDR3 protein: CACSVLAGAGAKVLTF
CDR3 DNA: TGTGCCTGTAGTGTGCTAGCGGGAGCTGGGGCCAAGGTCCTGACTTTC

CDR3 length: 16
V gene: TRBV11-2
clone size: many
J gene: TRBJ1-2
D gene: .
CDR3 protein: CASSLELASINYGYTF
CDR3 DNA: TGTGCCAGCAGCTTAGAGTTGGCCAGCATTAACTATGGCTACACCTTC

CDR3 length: 15
V gene: TRBV4-2
clone size: .
J gene: TRBJ2-5
D gene: TRBD2
CDR3 protein: CASSPGTSEQETQYF
CDR3 DNA: TGTGCCAGCAGCCCGGGAACTAGCGAGCAGGAGACCCAGTACTTC

CDR3 length: 16
V gene: TRBV5-4
clone size: many
J gene: TRBJ2-4
D gene: TRBD1
CDR3 protein: CASPNRDREAKNIQYF
CDR3 DNA: TGTGCCAGCCCTAACCGGGACAGGGAAGCCAAAAACATTCAGTACTTC

CDR3 length: 12
V gene: TRBV20-1
clone size: .
J gene: TRBJ1-1
D gene: .
CDR3 protein: CNASTGSRGAFF
CDR3 DNA: TGCAATGCTAGTACAGGGTCCCGCGGTGCTTTCTTT

CDR3 length: 15
V gene: TRBV6-2/TRBV6-3
clone size: .
J gene: TRBJ2-1
D gene: TRBD1
CDR3 protein: CASNKPGQFYNEQLF
CDR3 DNA: TGTGCCAGCAACAAACCGGGACAGTTCTACAATGAGCAGCTCTTC

CDR3 length: 13
V gene: TRBV29-1
clone size: .
J gene: TRBJ1-2
D gene: .
CDR3 protein: CSVPVGANYGYTF
CDR3 DNA: TGCAGCGTCCCAGTCGGGGCAAACTATGGCTACACCTTC

CDR3 length: 15
V gene: TRBV6-6
clone size: .
J gene: TRBJ2-1
D gene: .
CDR3 protein: CASILGHGGFDEQFF
CDR3 DNA: TGTGCCAGCATCCTCGGACATGGAGGTTTTGATGAGCAGTTCTTC

CDR3 length: 13
V gene: TRBV11-2
clone size: .
J gene: TRBJ1-2
D gene: .
CDR3 protein: CVSSLVLGDGYTF
CDR3 DNA: TGTGTCAGCAGCTTAGTATTGGGGGATGGCTACACCTTC

CDR3 length: 14
V gene: TRBV20-1
clone size: .
J gene: TRBJ2-7
D gene: TRBD2
CDR3 protein: CSTQTSSRGYEQYF
CDR3 DNA: TGCAGTACACAGACTAGCTCGAGGGGTTACGAGCAGTACTTC

CDR3 length: 12
V gene: TRBV7-3
clone size: .
J gene: TRBJ1-1
D gene: .
CDR3 protein: CASSSGASEAFF
CDR3 DNA: TGTGCCAGCAGCTCTGGAGCTAGTGAAGCTTTCTTT

CDR3 length: 14
V gene: TRBV24-1
clone size: .
J gene: TRBJ2-1
D gene: TRBD1
CDR3 protein: CATNTGEIYNEQFF
CDR3 DNA: TGTGCCACCAATACAGGGGAAATCTACAATGAGCAGTTCTTC

CDR3 length: 17
V gene: TRBV4-2
clone size: .
J gene: TRBJ2-4
D gene: .
CDR3 protein: CASSPLAGGGAKNIQYF
CDR3 DNA: TGTGCCAGCAGTCCACTTGCGGGCGGAGGGGCCAAAAACATTCAGTACTTC

CDR3 length: 14
V gene: TRBV4-3
clone size: .
J gene: TRBJ2-5
D gene: .
CDR3 protein: CISSQVGGTVPQYF
CDR3 DNA: TGCATCAGCAGCCAAGTTGGCGGGACAGTCCCCCAGTACTTC

CDR3 length: 14
V gene: TRBV4-3
clone size: .
J gene: TRBJ2-2
D gene: TRBD2
CDR3 protein: CASSQETSGWGLLF
CDR3 DNA: TGCGCCAGCAGCCAGGAGACTAGCGGATGGGGGCTGCTTTTT

CDR3 length: 14
V gene: TRBV7-9
clone size: .
J gene: TRBJ2-2
D gene: TRBD1
CDR3 protein: CASSWTGNTGELFF
CDR3 DNA: TGTGCCAGCAGCTGGACAGGGAACACCGGGGAGCTGTTTTTT

CDR3 length: 13
V gene: TRBV12-3/TRBV12-4
clone size: many
J gene: TRBJ1-1
D gene: .
CDR3 protein: CASSPNQGTEAFF
CDR3 DNA: TGTGCCAGCAGCCCAAATCAGGGGACTGAAGCTTTCTTT

CDR3 length: 15
V gene: TRBV6-5
clone size: .
J gene: TRBJ2-7
D gene: .
CDR3 protein: CASRPNRVMLYEQYF
CDR3 DNA: TGTGCCAGCAGACCAAACAGGGTAATGCTCTACGAGCAGTACTTC

CDR3 length: 14
V gene: TRBV5-4
clone size: .
J gene: TRBJ2-7
D gene: .
CDR3 protein: CASSIQGFRYEQYF
CDR3 DNA: TGTGCCAGCAGCATCCAGGGTTTTAGATACGAGCAGTACTTC

CDR3 length: 16
V gene: TRBV6-2/TRBV6-3
clone size: .
J gene: TRBJ2-7
D gene: .
CDR3 protein: CASGYGLAEEDYEQYF
CDR3 DNA: TGTGCCAGCGGTTACGGTCTGGCCGAGGAAGATTACGAGCAGTACTTC

CDR3 length: 13
V gene: TRBV11-3
clone size: .
J gene: TRBJ2-4
D gene: .
CDR3 protein: CASRAAGINIQYF
CDR3 DNA: TGTGCAAGCAGGGCCGCGGGGATAAACATTCAGTACTTC